This T cell receptor (beta chain) was sequenced in a study of cytomegalovirus exposure and HLA in healthy donors (dated by TCRdb to 2015 to 2018). For context, the study as a whole: According to an earlier analysis of a few hundred of the donors, roughly 180 million T cells yielded roughly 100 million unique TCR beta sequences and 276 Gb of sequence data. High-throughput TCR immunosequencing, statistical association of individual TCRs with disease status, and machine learning were combined to predict cytomegalovirus infection status. Every discovery cohort repertoire had been produced on one sequencing platform. A later genetic analysis used genome-wide SNP genotypes for about 60% of the 666 donors, treating that subset as a discovery cohort. Alongside the repertoire data, information on donor age, sex, ethnicity and CMV serostatus was compiled. Along with the approximately 620-subject first cohort, a separate validation cohort of approximately 110 different subjects was used. An early release covering 550 to 700 HLA-typed donors comprised roughly 300 gigabases of sequencing data and roughly 85 million unique TCR sequences. Typing coverage differed by locus: A, B, C, DRB1 and DQB1 were typed in roughly 620-630 donors, DQA1 in about 550, DPA1 in approximately 600, and DPB1 in around 490. The study used immunosequencing to profile the T cell repertoires of hundreds of subjects and linked those repertoires to cytomegalovirus serostatus. A later analysis re-analyzed previously published TCR beta repertoires from 666 donors and added high-resolution HLA genotyping to study TCR occurrence patterns. Among roughly 400 genotyped donors of the cohort, an average of around 250,000 unique TCR beta nucleotide sequences was sequenced per donor, of which about 19% were non-productive. To decide whether each TCR beta V gene segment behaved as functional or pseudogenic, an earlier analysis of 587 of the donors relied on high-throughput TCR beta sequencing. The study aimed to test whether signatures of past pathogen exposure could be identified by cataloging public T cell receptors. Rather than drawing on any new phenotypic data, the later analysis identified candidate immune exposures from TCR beta sequences and the way those sequences occurred across donors. Of the 300 to 400 genotyped donors, over 65% fell in the genetic ancestry cluster associated with self-reported Caucasian donors. Because of strong linkage in the cohort, roughly 5 DR-DQ haplotypes were treated as single units for association and clustering. Class I and class II HLA loci were covered by the typing at four-digit resolution. Broader findings and caveats from the paper: A cluster of highly shared sequence variants was judged likely to be a technical artifact of the sequencing pipeline. A further reported finding was that TCR beta sequences accurately predicted the HLA-A and HLA-B alleles for most subjects in the first cohort. In a later analysis, most CMV-associated TCR beta chains were found to appear HLA-restricted, with HLA associations seemingly driven largely by CMV exposure. Some IMGT-functional V segments, including TRBV6-2 and TRBV6-3, could not be distinguished by the 87-base-pair reads and were therefore excluded. A later analysis found that HLA-associated TCR beta chains were more clonally expanded and had lower generation probabilities than equally common non-associated chains. For the cohort, immune exposure information was limited to CMV serostatus. A total of about 150 TCR beta chains were listed by the study as associated with cytomegalovirus. Strong co-occurrence of HLA alleles, especially DR and DQ, made assigning TCR associations to individual alleles difficult. Because some donors lacked HLA typing at each locus, the association tests relied only on the typed subset. A later analysis associated 15,000 or so TCR beta sequences with specific HLA alleles at a false discovery rate of 0.05. Across donors, most TCR sequences were observed very rarely, whereas some public TCRs were present in many individuals. Three of the identified cytomegalovirus-associated TCR beta chains were confirmed in vitro to be specific for cytomegalovirus antigens. A later analysis reported that several top co-occurrence clusters appeared linked to parvovirus B19, influenza, CMV and Epstein-Barr virus. According to a later genetic analysis, donors in an Asian-associated ancestry cluster had fewer N-insertions in productive TCRs than the roughly 670-donor mean. A later analysis found that TCR association rates varied across HLA loci, with DRB1 alleles showing the most associated TCRs and HLA-C alleles the fewest. The presence/absence analyses assumed that sequencing depth was roughly uniform across donors, and that assumption may not be true. About 15 rarely observed V segments, including chromosome 9 orphons, were excluded from the earlier analysis of approximately 600 of the donors because counts were too low. The cohort was sequenced for TCR beta chains only, and without alpha or paired-chain data the features that could be detected were limited. Correlated functional status among segregating V segments might reflect linkage disequilibrium, but an unknown experimental factor could not be ruled out. The authors suggested that the approach could potentially be extended to other disease states and immunological phenotypes. Cytomegalovirus status was reported to be diagnosed by the classifier with high specificity and sensitivity in both the original and validation cohorts. In an earlier analysis of about 550 of the donors, most TCR beta V segments were observed in productive rearrangements about 90% or about 30% of the time, broadly matching IMGT annotations. A later genetic analysis associated a missense DCLRE1C variant with V-gene and J-gene trimming of TCR beta chains, and an independent cohort replicated the association.

The library was produced with the immunoSEQ multiplex PCR assay. A mixture of 60 forward primers for TCR Vbeta segments and 13 reverse primers for TCR Jbeta segments was used in the multiplex PCR. Amplification of the CDR3 region of rearranged TCR beta genes was performed with a multiplex PCR assay on genomic DNA. On the Illumina HiSeq System, the amplified TCR beta libraries were sequenced as 87-base-pair reads. Per the original workflow: A later analysis tallied tens of millions of unique TCR beta chains across the 660 or so repertoires, and around 10 million of those chains were shared by two or more donors. Raw reads were error-corrected and collapsed into unique sequences by a nearest-neighbor algorithm in which closely related sequences were merged to remove PCR and sequencing errors. Alignment of CDR3 sequences to IMGT reference sequences was used to assign V, D and J gene segments. For a sequence to be retained, a match of at least six nucleotides to both a V gene segment and a J gene segment was required. Rearrangements were called productive when the CDR3 lacked stop codons and stayed in frame with V and J; all others were non-productive. Following IMGT convention, CDR3 was defined as the stretch from the second conserved V-encoded cysteine up to the conserved J-encoded phenylalanine. Sequences without an unambiguous match to a single V gene segment were excluded from the earlier analysis of almost 600 of the donors. In an earlier analysis of roughly 600 of the donors, a V segment was called functional when productive rearrangements were above 56.7%, and segregating when the standard deviation between donors exceeded 5%. A statistical classification framework was built for diagnosing cytomegalovirus status from the catalog of TCR beta chain sequences. In a later analysis, TCR nucleotide sequences were compared against IMGT/GENE-DB human TR gene sequences so that V and J genes could be assigned. Using the TCRdist pipeline, a later analysis assigned CDR3 sequences along with most-parsimonious VDJ recombination scenarios. In a later analysis, every TCR beta chain was defined by the combination of its CDR3 amino acid sequence and its V-gene family, and reads without a unique V-gene family were dropped. To address suspected cross-contamination and a sequencing artifact, a later analysis removed a few hundred highly shared, low-generation-probability nucleotide sequences. In a later analysis, a clonal expansion index for each public chain was calculated from normalized within-repertoire ranks of inferred template counts. In a later analysis, generation probabilities were computed with a VDJ recombination model fitted to out-of-frame rearrangements, and the resulting probabilities were checked against IGoR. A later analysis scored TCR-TCR, TCR-HLA and TCR-CMV co-occurrence with hypergeometric tests, applying a repertoire-size bias correction to TCR pairs. In a later analysis, false discovery rates were estimated by permuting HLA or CMV assignments 20 times. In a later analysis, co-occurring TCRs were grouped using DBSCAN, and TCRdist sequence similarity was added for clustering within HLA-allele-positive subsets. For co-occurrence clustering, repertoires with fewer than 30,000 or more than 120,000 public chains were excluded, along with five or six repertoires with anomalous nucleotide sharing. TCRdb took this table from immuneACCESS and kept in-frame rearrangements with V and J called. Such tables lack part of the clones; where checked against another copy, unresolved V genes explain under half of the gap, and the rest is unexplained. Clone size and the V and J calls come from that table; the DNA yielded D and trimming. The sample records under 200,000 clones, less than 80% of which are singletons. Together, the top ten hold about 3.2% of the sample.

The cohort was made up of under 800 healthy bone marrow donors. All cohort members were sampled while nominally healthy, although unrecorded immune exposures were likely present. The donor was CMV seronegative and belonged to the group of around 350 seronegative cohort members. A peripheral blood sample was collected from each donor, and TCR beta sequencing was performed on peripheral blood mononuclear cells. The Qiagen DNeasy Blood Extraction Kit was used to extract genomic DNA from the blood cell samples. In the case of this clone: The clone's antigen remains unknown. Base qualities are not at hand, and no much larger clone is one base apart.

The germline V gene (reference sequence) supplies CDR1 SGHNT and CDR2 YYREEE. V is cut back by 0 bases and J by 4 bases, with 5 bases in the junction unmatched. Reading from cysteine to phenylalanine, the CDR3 counts 15 amino acids. Here the CDR3 DNA is all that survives: 45 bases in frame from base 1. In this chain, TRBV5-4 is recombined with TRBJ2-7, with TRBD2 identical over 9 junction bases. The source material was PBMCs. The receptor was derived from a man between 35 and 55 years old in good health and CMV-seronegative. The CDR3 has the sequence CASSLGSGRSYEQYF. The sequenced DNA: TGTGCCAGCAGCTTGGGTAGCGGGAGATCGTACGAGCAGTACTTC.